What follows are 23 T cell receptor beta chains derived from one specimen sequenced in a study of T-cell reconstitution after alpha-beta-depleted transplantation in children. Unique molecular identifiers were built into the TCRbeta library. MiXCR was run by TCRdb on the PCR reads, yielding one entry per CDR3 protein. The sample yields more than 200,000 distinct CDR3 sequences, approximately 19% seen once. The material sequenced was PBMCs, mostly from graft donor cells, taken 360 days after TCRalphabeta/CD19-depleted stem cell transplant. The receptor set was obtained from a male patient aged 2 to 9 who had a stem cell transplant for acute lymphoblastic leukemia, so the T cells may come from the graft donor.

This clonotype has only a few counts. The rearrangement links TRBV27 to TRBJ1-1; possible D gene TRBD1, 5 bases. The CDR3 loop spans 16 amino acids. The germline V gene encodes CDR1 MNHEY and CDR2 SMNVEV (reference sequence). Trimming stripped 2 bases from V and 2 bases from J, with 15 bases between. The CDR3, as DNA: TGTGCCAGCAGTTTAAGCTCAGGGATCTTAAACACTGAAGCTTTCTTT. Its protein is CASSLSSGILNTEAFF.

Ten or more counts support this clonotype. The chain has TRBV7-2 and TRBJ2-1; tentatively, D is TRBD1 or TRBD2 (6 bases each). The CDR3 has 12 residues. Germline V gene data show CDR1 as SGHTA and CDR2 as FQGNSA. Between the trimmed V and J ends, which lost 4 bases and 10 bases, there was a span of 11 bases. CDR3 loop: CASSSLGGEQFF. The CDR3 DNA reads TGTGCCAGCAGCTCACTAGGGGGGGAGCAGTTCTTC. Filled out from reference TRBV7-2 and TRBJ2-1, the complete variable domain reads GAGVSQSPSNKVTEKGKDVELRCDPISGHTALYWYRQSLGQGLEFLIYFQGNSAPDKSGLPSDRFSAERTGGSVSTLTIQRTQQEDSAVYLCASSSLGGEQFFGPGTRLTVL.

This clonotype has a handful of counts. This rearrangement joins TRBV6-5 to TRBJ2-2, with no clear D. The germline V and J ends were trimmed by 5 bases and 6 bases, with 7 bases remaining between them. Germline values: CDR1 MNHEY, CDR2 SVGAGI. This CDR3 spans 12 amino acids. CDR3 coding DNA: TGTGCCAGCAGTCACCACCCCGGGGAGCTGTTTTTT. It is translated as CASSHHPGELFF.

The chain joins TRBV2 to TRBJ1-2, with D tentatively TRBD1 (5 bases). Trimming cost V 7 bases and J 0 bases, with 15 bases left between them. Looked up from germline, CDR1 is SNHLY and CDR2 is FYNNEI. The CDR3 has 15 residues. The CDR3 spells CASKSRDEANYGYTF. The CDR3 DNA reads TGTGCCAGCAAATCCAGGGACGAAGCTAACTATGGCTACACCTTC.

V usage is TRBV11-1 and J usage is TRBJ1-2; D ambiguous. Germline CDR1 is SGHAT and CDR2 is FQDESV (reference sequence). The CDR3 loop spans 14 amino acids. V lost 5 bases, J lost 6 bases, and 16 bases lay in between. The CDR3 region has the DNA TGTGCCAGCAGCCGAGGAAAGGGTGATCATGGCTACACCTTC. This gives the protein CASSRGKGDHGYTF.

This clonotype showed up just a few times. The chain carries TRBV6-5 and TRBJ2-1, with 9 bases that match TRBD2. Germline CDR1 reads MNHEY; CDR2 reads SVGAGI. The J segment lost 15 bases and the V segment lost 5 bases, leaving 5 bases of the junction unmatched. The CDR3 loop spans 11 amino acids. The CDR3 spells CASSSGGIGFF. As DNA, the CDR3 is TGTGCCAGCAGTAGCGGGGGGATCGGGTTCTTC.

This clonotype was recorded at least ten times. The chain uses TRBV20-1 and TRBJ1-2, with D uncertain. Germline V gives CDR1 DFQATT, CDR2 SNEGSKA (reference sequence). Trimming took 6 bases from V and 4 from J, leaving 18 bases between them. This CDR3 has 14 residues. CDR3 in DNA: TGCAGTGCCCTCCTCGTCGAGGGCTTCTATGGCTACACCTTC. It yields the protein CSALLVEGFYGYTF.

The sample holds a few counts of this clonotype. The chain recombines TRBV5-5 with TRBJ2-7, with D possibly matching TRBD1 (6 bases). Trimming shortened V by 6 bases and J by 6 bases, and 22 bases separated the two germline ends. The CDR3 contains 15 residues. Germline values: CDR1 SGHKS, CDR2 YYEKEE (reference sequence). CDR3 amino acids: CASTRPTGPSPEQYF. Here the CDR3 DNA reads TGTGCCAGCACTCGTCCGACAGGCCCTTCCCCCGAGCAGTACTTC.

V usage is TRBV20-1 and J usage is TRBJ2-5, with 10 bases fitting TRBD2. V gave up 1 base and J gave up 4 bases; unmatched junction bases: 3. The CDR3 extends over 14 amino acids. The germline gives CDR1 DFQATT, CDR2 SNEGSKA (reference sequence). CDR3 DNA: TGCAGTGCTAGAGTTACTAGCGGGGTAGAGACCCAGTACTTC. As protein: CSARVTSGVETQYF.

This clonotype was detected only a few times. CDR3 in amino acids: CASSLTGDRPGVDTEAFF. The CDR3 bases are TGTGCCAGCAGTTTGACAGGGGATCGTCCCGGGGTAGACACTGAAGCTTTCTTT. The chain has TRBV27 and TRBJ1-1, with 8 bases identical to TRBD1. Germline CDR1 is MNHEY and CDR2 is SMNVEV (reference sequence). The CDR3 is 18 residues long. V trimming: 3 bases; J trimming: 3 bases; junction bases outside the gene matches: 15.

The rearrangement links TRBV19 to TRBJ2-3, with a tentative D call TRBD2 (6 bases). Per the germline V gene, CDR1 is LNHDA and CDR2 is SQIVND (reference sequence). V was shortened by 3 bases and J by 6 bases, with 19 bases between the two germline ends. This CDR3 region has 16 residues. The CDR3 nucleotides are TGTGCCAGTAGTATCAGTCCAGCGGGTGTGCGGGATACGCAGTATTTT. This translates into CASSISPAGVRDTQYF.

The gene calls are TRBV4-2 and TRBJ2-5; perhaps TRBD2 as D (5 bases). V shed 1 base and J shed 1 base, with 13 bases lying between them. This CDR3 has 16 residues. Germline lookup yields CDR1 LGHNA and CDR2 YNFKEQ. This chain's CDR3 is CASSQAGSRVQETQYF. The DNA for the CDR3 is TGTGCCAGCAGCCAAGCGGGGAGCCGCGTCCAAGAGACCCAGTACTTC.

The table lists this clonotype with many counts. The rearrangement joins TRBV12-3 or TRBV12-4 to TRBJ2-1; D is uncertain. The V and J ends lost 0 bases and 9 bases respectively, with 6 bases between them. The CDR3 length is 12 residues. CDR3 sequence: CASSLAFVEQFF. The CDR3 DNA is TGTGCCAGCAGTTTAGCGTTTGTTGAGCAGTTCTTC.

This clonotype was counted a few times. This chain connects TRBV7-9 to TRBJ1-6; unclear D gene. The germline CDR1 and CDR2 sequences are SEHNR and FQNEAQ (reference sequence). The V end lost 3 bases, the J end lost 7 bases, and 4 bases lay between the germline ends. This CDR3 contains 12 residues. CDR3 amino acids: CASSFSNSPLHF. Written as DNA, the CDR3 is TGTGCCAGCAGCTTCTCAAATTCACCCCTCCACTTT.

The chain has TRBV20-1 and TRBJ2-7, with D possibly matching TRBD2 (6 bases). The CDR3 runs 14 residues. V shed 5 bases and J shed 1 base, with 15 bases lying between them. CDR1 and CDR2 from the germline V gene are DFQATT and SNEGSKA (reference sequence). Here the CDR3 DNA reads TGCAGTGCTCCGAGGGGAGGTACGTCCTACGAGCAGTACTTC. This encodes CSAPRGGTSYEQYF.

The chain links TRBV3-1 to TRBJ2-2; possible D gene TRBD2, 6 bases. The CDR3 totals 17 residues. V gave up 0 bases and J gave up 8 bases, with 19 bases separating them. Per germline, CDR1 LGHDT and CDR2 YNNKEL (reference sequence). The CDR3 loop is CASSQESVAASLGELFF. CDR3 coding DNA: TGTGCCAGCAGCCAAGAGAGTGTAGCGGCCAGCCTGGGGGAGCTGTTTTTT.

The V gene is TRBV6-2 or TRBV6-3, the J gene TRBJ2-1; TRBD2 matches at 14 bases. Germline CDR1 is MNHEY and CDR2 is SVGEGT. Trimming took 6 bases from V and 8 from J; bases not matched to a gene: 6. CDR3 length: 15 amino acids. CDR3 nucleotides: TGTGCCAGCAGCCCTGGACTAGCGGGGGGTCATGAGCAGTTCTTC. This codes for CASSPGLAGGHEQFF.

The chain employs TRBV12-3 or TRBV12-4 and TRBJ2-5; TRBD2 aligns across 7 bases. This CDR3 comprises 14 residues. After removal of 6 bases from V and 5 bases from J, the junction contained 9 bases not matched to a gene. In DNA, the CDR3 is TGTGCCAGCAGCCCTGGGGGGGGAGAGGAGACCCAGTACTTC. As protein: CASSPGGGEETQYF.

The sample holds a few counts of this clonotype. V is TRBV5-4 and J is TRBJ2-5; TRBD2 matches 8 bases. This CDR3 is built from 14 residues. CDR1 is SGHNT and CDR2 is YYREEE in the germline V gene (reference sequence). The V segment lost 6 bases and the J segment 4 bases; nucleotides outside the gene matches: 8. CDR3 bases: TGTGCCAGCACCCGGGGGGGGCCTAGAGAGACCCAGTACTTC. Its translation: CASTRGGPRETQYF.

The chain couples TRBV28 to TRBJ1-1, with D maybe TRBD1 (5 bases). The length of the CDR3 is 14 residues. Germline V gene data show CDR1 as MDHEN and CDR2 as SYDVKM. The germline V and J ends were trimmed by 7 bases and 4 bases, with 16 bases remaining between them. CDR3 in DNA: TGTGCCAGCACCCCCGGGACGAGTGGCACTGAAGCTTTCTTT. Amino acid sequence: CASTPGTSGTEAFF.

This chain connects TRBV19 to TRBJ2-2, with unresolved D. Germline lookup yields CDR1 LNHDA and CDR2 SQIVND (reference sequence). V was trimmed by 3 bases and J by 7 bases, leaving 24 bases between them. This CDR3 has 18 residues. CDR3 sequence (DNA): TGTGCCAGTAGTATGGAGATAGCTGAAGACATTAGGAACGGGGAGCTGTTTTTT. It translates to CASSMEIAEDIRNGELFF.

CDR3 bases: TGTGCCAGCAGCCAAGATCTCCCTGGACTAGCGGGGTGGTATACGCAGTATTTT. Translated, it gives CASSQDLPGLAGWYTQYF. This sequence joins TRBV4-2 and TRBJ2-3; TRBD2 matches at 12 bases. V trimming: 0 bases; J trimming: 7 bases; junction bases outside the gene matches: 11. This CDR3 comprises 18 residues. Germline V gene lookup returns CDR1 LGHNA and CDR2 YNFKEQ.

This clonotype was picked up a small number of times. The J gene is TRBJ2-7, the V gene TRBV4-1; D is undetermined. Trimming pared 0 bases from V and 5 bases from J, leaving 17 bases between. Germline V gives CDR1 MGHRA, CDR2 YSYEKL. The CDR3 is 16 residues long. The CDR3 loop reads CASSQDRPGLGDEQYF. As DNA, the CDR3 is TGCGCCAGCAGCCAAGATAGGCCAGGCCTTGGGGACGAGCAGTACTTC.